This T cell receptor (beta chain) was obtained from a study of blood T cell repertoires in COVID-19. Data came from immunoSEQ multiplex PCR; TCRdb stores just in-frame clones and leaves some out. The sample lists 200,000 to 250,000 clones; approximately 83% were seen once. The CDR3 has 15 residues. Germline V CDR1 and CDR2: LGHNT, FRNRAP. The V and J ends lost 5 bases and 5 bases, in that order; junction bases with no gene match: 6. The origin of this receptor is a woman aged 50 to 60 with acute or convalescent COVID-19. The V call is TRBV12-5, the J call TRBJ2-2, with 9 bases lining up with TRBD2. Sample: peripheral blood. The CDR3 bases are TGTGCTAGTGGTCTTCTAGCGGGAAAAACCGGGGAGCTGTTTTTT. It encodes CASGLLAGKTGELFF.